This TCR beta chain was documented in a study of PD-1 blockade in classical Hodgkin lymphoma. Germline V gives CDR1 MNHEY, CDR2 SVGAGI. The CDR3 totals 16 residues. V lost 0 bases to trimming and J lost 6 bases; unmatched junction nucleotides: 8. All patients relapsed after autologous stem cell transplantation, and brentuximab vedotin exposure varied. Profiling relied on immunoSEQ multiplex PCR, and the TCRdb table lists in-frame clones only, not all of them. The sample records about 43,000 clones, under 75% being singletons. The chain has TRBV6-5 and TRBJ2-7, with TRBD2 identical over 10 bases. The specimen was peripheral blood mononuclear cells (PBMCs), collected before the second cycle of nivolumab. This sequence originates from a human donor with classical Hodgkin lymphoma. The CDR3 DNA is TGTGCCAGCAGTTACTCGGGCGCTAGCGGGAGCGGCGAGCAGTACTTC. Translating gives CASSYSGASGSGEQYF.